The sequence of this T cell receptor beta chain was determined in a study of cytomegalovirus exposure and HLA in healthy donors. Study findings and constraints: Later analysis indicated greater clonal expansion among HLA-associated TCR beta chains than among equally common other chains. Researchers reported in a later analysis that common viral pathogens appeared linked to several top clusters.

PCR employed 60 Vbeta and 13 Jbeta primers. Sequencing used immunoSEQ multiplex PCR; TCRdb keeps in-frame clones, though not all of them. The sample has roughly 160,000 clones; roughly 84% are singletons. Of note for this clone: The antigen is undetermined.

Germline loops: CDR1 GTSNPN, CDR2 SVGIG (reference sequence). V shed 0 bases and J shed 3 bases, with 8 bases lying between them. CDR3 length: 13 residues. The chain is built from TRBV30 and TRBJ1-1; perhaps TRBD1 as D (6 bases). The receptor's source is a boy aged 2 to 9 in good health and CMV-seronegative. Material for sequencing was PBMCs. CDR3 DNA: TGTGCCTGGAGTGTACAGGGAGACACTGAAGCTTTCTTT. Translation: CAWSVQGDTEAFF.